These 10 T cell receptor beta chains were sequenced from one sample in a study of PD-L1 blockade in urothelial cancer. TCRdb's copy holds only in-frame clones and misses some; the assay was immunoSEQ multiplex PCR. This table has some 100,000 clones, approximately 90% appearing once. Sequenced here: PBMCs, sampled around atezolizumab (anti-PD-L1) treatment. These receptors were obtained from a woman of 80 years or more with urothelial cancer.

The J gene is TRBJ2-7, the V gene TRBV11-3, with D perhaps matching TRBD1 (5 bases). V gave up 1 base and J gave up 1 base, with 11 bases separating them. The germline CDR1 and CDR2 sequences are SGHNT and YENEEA. The CDR3 spans 15 residues. The CDR3 spells CASSLGLGQSYEQYF. CDR3 nucleotides: TGTGCCAGCAGCTTAGGCTTGGGGCAGTCCTACGAGCAGTACTTC. Full variable domain (outside the CDR3, taken from reference TRBV11-3 and TRBJ2-7): EAGVVQSPRYKIIEKKQPVAFWCNPISGHNTLYWYLQNLGQGPELLIRYENEEAVDDSQLPKDRFSAERLKGVDSTLKIQPAELGDSAVYLCASSLGLGQSYEQYFGPGTRLTVT.

This clone was seen once. This sequence joins TRBV2 and TRBJ2-1; a possible D gene is TRBD2 (6 bases). Germline CDR1 and CDR2: SNHLY and FYNNEI. V lost 6 bases and J 4 bases, leaving 16 bases between the germline ends. The CDR3 runs to 15 residues. In DNA, the CDR3 is TGTGCCAGCAGCGCCCAGACTAGTTTATACAATGAGCAGTTCTTC. Translation: CASSAQTSLYNEQFF.

J is TRBJ2-1 and V is TRBV27; perhaps TRBD2 as D (6 bases). The germline gives CDR1 MNHEY, CDR2 SMNVEV (reference sequence). Trimming took off 3 bases at V and 7 bases at J, with 16 bases between the two ends. This CDR3 region has 15 residues. CDR3 coding DNA: TGTGCCAGCAGTTTTGAGGATAGCGGCCCAAATGAGCAGTTCTTC. Translated: CASSFEDSGPNEQFF.

The gene calls are TRBV7-9 and TRBJ1-2; TRBD1 matches at 7 bases. CDR1 and CDR2 (germline): SEHNR, FQNEAQ (reference sequence). J gave up 4 bases and V 5 bases, and 7 bases lay outside the gene matches. The CDR3 consists of 14 residues. CDR3 loop: CASSPAGGFYGYTF. CDR3 bases: TGTGCCAGCAGCCCCGCAGGGGGTTTCTATGGCTACACCTTC. Full variable domain (rest looked up from reference TRBV7-9 and TRBJ1-2): DTGVSQNPRHKITKRGQNVTFRCDPISEHNRLYWYRQTLGQGPEFLTYFQNEAQLEKSRLLSDRFSAERPKGSFSTLEIQRTEQGDSAMYLCASSPAGGFYGYTFGSGTRLTVV.

The DNA for the CDR3 is TGTGCCAGCAGCCCCCGGACAGTTCCTGGAAACACCATATATTTT. Translation gives CASSPRTVPGNTIYF. This chain joins TRBV9 and TRBJ1-3; D may be TRBD1 (6 bases). V was clipped by 4 bases and J by 2 bases, with 13 bases between them. This CDR3 is built from 15 residues. Germline V gene data show CDR1 as SGDLS and CDR2 as YYNGEE. Based on the CDR3 plus reference TRBV9 and TRBJ1-3, the full variable domain is DSGVTQTPKHLITATGQRVTLRCSPRSGDLSVYWYQQSLDQGLQFLIQYYNGEERAKGNILERFSAQQFPDLHSELNLSSLELGDSALYFCASSPRTVPGNTIYFGEGSWLTVV.

The V gene is TRBV28, the J gene TRBJ1-1, with D possibly TRBD1 on 6 matching bases. V lost 6 bases to trimming and J lost 4 bases, with 12 bases between them. CDR1 MDHEN and CDR2 SYDVKM come from the germline V gene. This CDR3 is 13 amino acids long. The CDR3 protein is CASSGQLGTEAFF. CDR3 in DNA: TGTGCCAGCAGCGGACAGTTGGGCACTGAAGCTTTCTTT.

The chain has TRBV27 and TRBJ2-1; D may be TRBD2 (7 bases). From germline, CDR1 is MNHEY and CDR2 SMNVEV (reference sequence). CDR3 length: 16 amino acids. Trimming took 3 bases from V and 10 from J, leaving 22 bases between them. The CDR3: CASSLGAGVSRREQFF. The CDR3 coding sequence is TGTGCCAGCAGTTTGGGGGCGGGAGTATCTCGGAGGGAGCAGTTCTTC.

The V and J genes are TRBV7-8 and TRBJ2-7, with 7 bases identical to TRBD1. Germline V lookup: CDR1 SGHVS, CDR2 FQNEAQ. The CDR3 is 15 residues long. The V segment lost 5 bases and the J segment 3 bases; nucleotides outside the gene matches: 10. Here the CDR3 DNA reads TGTGCCAGCAGCGAGTTCCCGGGACAGCTCTACGAGCAGTACTTC. This sequence encodes CASSEFPGQLYEQYF. The variable domain in full, with the rest retrieved from reference TRBV7-8 and TRBJ2-7, is GAGVSQSPRYKVAKRGQDVALRCDPISGHVSLFWYQQALGQGPEFLTYFQNEAQLDKSGLPSDRFFAERPEGSVSTLKIQRTQQEDSAVYLCASSEFPGQLYEQYFGPGTRLTVT.

V and J are TRBV10-1 and TRBJ1-5; TRBD1 might be the D (6 bases). V was shortened by 2 bases and J by 0 bases, with 11 bases between the two germline ends. The germline CDR1 and CDR2 sequences are WNHNN and SYGVQD (reference sequence). The CDR3 contains 16 residues. This chain's CDR3 is CASSEGGRYSNQPQHF. The CDR3, as DNA: TGCGCCAGCAGTGAGGGGGGCCGTTATAGCAATCAGCCCCAGCATTTT.

V is TRBV28 and J is TRBJ1-5; D remains unclear. V lost 5 bases and J 2 bases, leaving 13 bases between the germline ends. The CDR3 consists of 15 residues. CDR1 is MDHEN and CDR2 is SYDVKM in the germline V gene. The chain's CDR3 is CASSPTVRGNQPQHF. The DNA of the CDR3 is TGTGCCAGCAGTCCGACGGTGCGGGGCAATCAGCCCCAGCATTTT.